Described below is a single TCR beta chain sequence and its context. One junction end disagrees with the germline gene, perhaps due to a read error. CDR3 size: 13 residues. From germline, CDR1 is MGHRA and CDR2 YSYEKL. This specimen belongs to a study of blood T cell repertoires in COVID-19. Across the study: Samples taken during acute and convalescent COVID-19 were collected in the United States, Italy and Spain. PBMCs, B-cell-depleted T cells, or T cells were the source of the cDNA or gDNA that made up the material.

Per the original data handling: For nucleated cells, counts were estimated from reference gene primer amplification. Profiling relied on immunoSEQ multiplex PCR, and the TCRdb table lists in-frame clones only, not all of them. From that table come the V and J calls and clone size; the DNA was used to work out D and trimming. The data contain some 150,000 clones, over 70% of them singletons. The sequence was collected from a man aged 55 to 69 with acute or convalescent COVID-19. The V and J genes are TRBV4-1 and TRBJ2-7; 8 bases map to TRBD2. The material sequenced was peripheral blood. CDR3 in DNA: TGCGCCAGCAGCCAAAGCGGGAGTTCTCTCCGAAGCTTC. Its protein is CASSQSGSSLRSF.